This TCR beta chain stems from a study of metastatic and nonmetastatic thyroid tumors. The overall study: Repertoire comparison spanned blood and tumor or nodule tissue of malignant and benign thyroid patients.

This clone was counted ten times or more. What it binds is not known. There are 16 residues in the CDR3. The V segment lost 5 bases and the J segment 5 bases; nucleotides outside the gene matches: 13. Germline-derived CDR1 and CDR2 are SGHAT and FQNNGV. No patient had received any treatment before thyroid surgery. TCRdb re-analyzed the PCR reads through MiXCR. The sample holds some 52,000 clones, approximately 17% seen once. Study-wide points: Compared with benign nodules, malignant thyroid tumors were reported to have significantly higher TCR beta diversity in both blood and tumor.

The sequence was collected from a female donor with papillary thyroid cancer or a benign thyroid nodule (not recorded which). Some clones in this sample may be carry-over from other donors' samples. Input material: blood. The chain is built from TRBV11-2 and TRBJ2-7; 9 nucleotides line up with TRBD1. The CDR3 protein is CASSRSDWDRVNEQYF. CDR3 sequence (DNA): TGTGCCAGCAGCAGATCTGACTGGGACAGGGTAAACGAGCAGTACTTC.